This T cell receptor beta chain stems from a study of blood T cell repertoires in COVID-19. Across the whole study: Collection of acute and convalescent COVID-19 samples took place in the United States, Italy and Spain.

Produced via immunoSEQ multiplex PCR; TCRdb's table is partial and in-frame only. The sample shows around 160,000 clones, less than 90% of them seen only once. Participants spanned ages about 18 to 100 years and resided in some 22 US areas. People in the exposed group encountered a COVID-19 case within 2 weeks before entering the study. The specimen sequenced was PBMCs or T cells enriched from blood (not recorded which). This sequence was found in a woman aged 45-59 years who had been exposed to COVID-19.

The CDR3 loop reads CASSLKRGDEQYF. DNA of the CDR3: TGTGCCAGCAGTTTAAAACGCGGTGACGAGCAGTACTTC. The chain combines TRBV12-3 or TRBV12-4 with TRBJ2-7, with D unclear. The CDR3 loop spans 13 amino acids. The germline V and J ends were trimmed by 2 bases and 5 bases, with 10 bases remaining between them.